This T cell receptor (beta chain) was profiled in a study of naive and memory T cell subsets. The CDR3 contains 17 residues. CDR1 and CDR2 (germline): SGHDN, FVKESK. The count of this clonotype is one. The junction does not match germline at one end; this may be a read error. Both TRBC1 and TRBC2 were covered by a beta constant-region primer of two equimolar oligonucleotides. TCRdb independently ran MiXCR on the UMI-ligation and nested PCR reads; one entry per CDR3 protein. The data contain around 160,000 distinct CDR3 sequences, approximately 15% of them singletons. Cells stained for CD3, CD4, CD8, CD45RA, CD27 and viability were sorted into four CD45RA/CD27 subsets.

The clonotype comes from a human donor in good health. The source material was naive CD4+ T cells from blood. This rearrangement joins TRBV14 to TRBJ2-1, with 7 positions matching TRBD2. This CDR3 reads CAISHLPLAAAYNEQFF. The CDR3 bases are TGTGCCATCAGCCACCTCCCCCTAGCGGCAGCCTACAATGAGCAGTTCTTC. The full variable domain, its missing parts supplied by reference TRBV14 and TRBJ2-1, is EAGVTQFPSHSVIEKGQTVTLRCDPISGHDNLYWYRRVMGKEIKFLLHFVKESKQDESGMPNNRFLAERTGGTYSTLKVQPAELEDSGVYFCAISHLPLAAAYNEQFFGPGTRLTVL.